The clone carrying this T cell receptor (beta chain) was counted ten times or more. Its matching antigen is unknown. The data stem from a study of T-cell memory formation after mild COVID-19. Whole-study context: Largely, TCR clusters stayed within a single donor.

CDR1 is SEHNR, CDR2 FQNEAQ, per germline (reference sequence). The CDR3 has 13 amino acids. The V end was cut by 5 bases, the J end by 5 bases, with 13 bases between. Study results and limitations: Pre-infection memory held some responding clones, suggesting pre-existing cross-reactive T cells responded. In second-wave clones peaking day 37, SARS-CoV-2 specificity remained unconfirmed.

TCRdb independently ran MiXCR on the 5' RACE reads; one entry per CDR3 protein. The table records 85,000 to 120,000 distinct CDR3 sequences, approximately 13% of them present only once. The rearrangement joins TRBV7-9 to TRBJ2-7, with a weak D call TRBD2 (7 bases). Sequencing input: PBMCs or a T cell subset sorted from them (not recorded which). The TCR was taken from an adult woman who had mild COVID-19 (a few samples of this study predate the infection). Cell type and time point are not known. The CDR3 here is CASSPGGANEQYF. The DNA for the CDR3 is TGTGCCAGCAGCCCTGGGGGGGCTAACGAGCAGTACTTC.